The following is a T cell receptor beta chain sequence with its context. The data belong to a study of technical replicates of blood from a handful of donors. The CDR3 runs 14 residues. CDR1 is SGHTA and CDR2 is FQGTGA in the germline V gene. Trimming shortened V by 1 base and J by 4 bases, and 10 bases separated the two germline ends. Method: immunoSEQ multiplex PCR; TCRdb's copy keeps in-frame clones and lacks some. The data contain tens of thousands of clones, approximately 78% of them singletons. This rearrangement joins TRBV7-3 to TRBJ1-1; D gene uncertain. This TCR came from a human donor in good health. Some clones in this sample may be carry-over from other donors' samples. The sample was PBMCs. The CDR3 loop reads CASSLSGSGTEAFF. In DNA form, the CDR3 reads TGTGCCAGCAGCTTAAGTGGCAGCGGCACTGAAGCTTTCTTT.